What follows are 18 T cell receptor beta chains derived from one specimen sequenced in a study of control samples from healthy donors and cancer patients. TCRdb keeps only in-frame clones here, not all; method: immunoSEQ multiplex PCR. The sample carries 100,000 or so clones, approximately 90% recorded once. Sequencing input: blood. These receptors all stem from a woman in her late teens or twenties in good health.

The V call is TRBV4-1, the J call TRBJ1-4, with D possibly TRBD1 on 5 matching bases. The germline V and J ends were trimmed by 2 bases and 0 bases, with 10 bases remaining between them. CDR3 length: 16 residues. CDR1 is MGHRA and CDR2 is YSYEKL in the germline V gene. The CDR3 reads CASSQPGTSTNEKLFF. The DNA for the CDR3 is TGCGCCAGCAGCCAACCCGGGACCTCAACTAATGAAAAACTGTTTTTT.

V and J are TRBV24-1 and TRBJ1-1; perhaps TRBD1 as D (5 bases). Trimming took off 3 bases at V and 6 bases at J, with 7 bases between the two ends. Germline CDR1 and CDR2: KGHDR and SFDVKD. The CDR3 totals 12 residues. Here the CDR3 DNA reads TGTGCCACCAGTGATCGGGGGTCTGAAGCTTTCTTT. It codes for CATSDRGSEAFF.

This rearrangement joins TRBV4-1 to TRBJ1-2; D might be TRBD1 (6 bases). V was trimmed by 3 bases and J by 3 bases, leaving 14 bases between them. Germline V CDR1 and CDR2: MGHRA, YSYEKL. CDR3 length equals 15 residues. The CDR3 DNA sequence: TGCGCCAGCAGCCAGAATGACAGGCTTGACTATGGCTACACCTTC. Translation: CASSQNDRLDYGYTF.

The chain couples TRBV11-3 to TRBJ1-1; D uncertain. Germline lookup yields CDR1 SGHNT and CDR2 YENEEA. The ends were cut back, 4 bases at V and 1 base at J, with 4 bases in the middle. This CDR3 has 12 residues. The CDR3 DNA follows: TGTGCCAGCAGCTATAGGAACACTGAAGCTTTCTTT. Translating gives CASSYRNTEAFF.

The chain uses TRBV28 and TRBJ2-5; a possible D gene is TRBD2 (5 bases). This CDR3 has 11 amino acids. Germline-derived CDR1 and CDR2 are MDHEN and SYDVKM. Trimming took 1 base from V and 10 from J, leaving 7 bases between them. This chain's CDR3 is CASSLSGIQYF. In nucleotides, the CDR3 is TGTGCCAGCAGTTTATCGGGGATCCAGTACTTC.

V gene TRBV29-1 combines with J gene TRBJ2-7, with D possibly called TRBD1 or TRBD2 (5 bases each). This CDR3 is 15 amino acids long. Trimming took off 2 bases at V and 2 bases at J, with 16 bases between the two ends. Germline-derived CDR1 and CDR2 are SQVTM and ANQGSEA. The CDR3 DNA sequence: TGCAGCGTTGAATTCCCGGGGCCGATTGCCTACGAGCAGTACTTC. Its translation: CSVEFPGPIAYEQYF.

The CDR3: CASSLVEWGGEQFF. The CDR3 region has the DNA TGTGCCAGCAGCTTAGTAGAGTGGGGGGGTGAGCAGTTCTTC. The V call is TRBV7-2, the J call TRBJ2-1; 7 nucleotides agree with TRBD2. The CDR3 totals 14 residues. Germline V CDR1 and CDR2: SGHTA, FQGNSA. Germline trimming cut 1 base from V and 9 bases from J; bases unmatched to any gene: 6.

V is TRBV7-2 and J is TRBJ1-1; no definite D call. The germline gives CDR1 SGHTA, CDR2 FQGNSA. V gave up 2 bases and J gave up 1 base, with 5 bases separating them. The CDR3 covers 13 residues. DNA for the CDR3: TGTGCCAGCAGCTTAATCAGGAACACTGAAGCTTTCTTT. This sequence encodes CASSLIRNTEAFF.

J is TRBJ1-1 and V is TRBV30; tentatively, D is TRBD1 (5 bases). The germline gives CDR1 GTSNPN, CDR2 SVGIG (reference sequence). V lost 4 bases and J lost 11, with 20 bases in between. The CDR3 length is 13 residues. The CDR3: CAWKSGVGLGAFF. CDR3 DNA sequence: TGTGCCTGGAAGTCGGGGGTGGGACTGGGGGCTTTCTTT. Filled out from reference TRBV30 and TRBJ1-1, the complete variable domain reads SQTIHQWPATLVQPVGSPLSLECTVEGTSNPNLYWYRQAAGRGLQLLFYSVGIGQISSEVPQNLSASRPQDRQFILSSKKLLLSDSGFYLCAWKSGVGLGAFFGQGTRLTVV.

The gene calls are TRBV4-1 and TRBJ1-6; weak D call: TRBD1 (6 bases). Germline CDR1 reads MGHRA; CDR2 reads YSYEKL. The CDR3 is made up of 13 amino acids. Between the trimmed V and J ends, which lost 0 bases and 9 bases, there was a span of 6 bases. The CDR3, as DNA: TGCGCCAGCAGCCAAGACAGGGGTTCACCCCTCCACTTT. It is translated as CASSQDRGSPLHF.

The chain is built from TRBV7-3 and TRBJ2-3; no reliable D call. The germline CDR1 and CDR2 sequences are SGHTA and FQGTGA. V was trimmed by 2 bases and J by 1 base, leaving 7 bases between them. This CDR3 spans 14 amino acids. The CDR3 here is CASSLASGTDTQYF. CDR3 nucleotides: TGTGCCAGCAGCTTAGCTAGTGGCACAGATACGCAGTATTTT.

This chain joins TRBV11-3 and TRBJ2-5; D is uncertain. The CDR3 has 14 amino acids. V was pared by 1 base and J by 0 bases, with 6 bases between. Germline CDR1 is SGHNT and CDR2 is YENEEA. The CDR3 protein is CASSLGANQETQYF. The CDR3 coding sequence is TGTGCCAGCAGCTTAGGAGCTAACCAAGAGACCCAGTACTTC.

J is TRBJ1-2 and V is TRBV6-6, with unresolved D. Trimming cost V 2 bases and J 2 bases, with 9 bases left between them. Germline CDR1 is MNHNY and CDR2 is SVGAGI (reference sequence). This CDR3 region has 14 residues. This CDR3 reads CASSYGRQNYGYTF. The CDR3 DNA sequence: TGTGCCAGCAGTTACGGGCGGCAGAACTATGGCTACACCTTC.

CDR3 residues: CASSQDPRRAANEKLFF. Here the CDR3 DNA reads TGCGCCAGCAGCCAAGACCCCAGACGGGCGGCTAATGAAAAACTGTTTTTT. This sequence joins TRBV4-3 and TRBJ1-4; unclear D gene. Germline CDR1 is LGHNA and CDR2 is YSLEER. Between the trimmed V and J ends, which lost 0 bases and 3 bases, there was a span of 14 bases. This CDR3 has 17 amino acids.

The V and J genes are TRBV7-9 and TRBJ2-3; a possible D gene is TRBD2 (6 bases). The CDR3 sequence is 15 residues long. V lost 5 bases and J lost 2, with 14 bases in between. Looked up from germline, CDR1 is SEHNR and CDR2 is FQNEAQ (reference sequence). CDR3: CASSLGTFNTDTQYF. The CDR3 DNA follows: TGTGCCAGCAGCCTCGGGACTTTCAACACAGATACGCAGTATTTT.

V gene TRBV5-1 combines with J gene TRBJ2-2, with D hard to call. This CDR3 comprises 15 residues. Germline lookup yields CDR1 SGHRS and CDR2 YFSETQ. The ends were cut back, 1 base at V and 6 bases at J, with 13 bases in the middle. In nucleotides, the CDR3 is TGCGCCAGCAGCTTGTCCTCCGACTCCGCCGGGGAGCTGTTTTTT. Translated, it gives CASSLSSDSAGELFF.

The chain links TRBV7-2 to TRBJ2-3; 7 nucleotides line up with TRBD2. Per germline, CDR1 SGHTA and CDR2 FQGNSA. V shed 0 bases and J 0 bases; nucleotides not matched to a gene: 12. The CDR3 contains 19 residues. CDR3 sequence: CASSLAWGMSGTSTDTQYF. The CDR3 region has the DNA TGTGCCAGCAGCTTAGCGTGGGGTATGAGCGGGACCAGCACAGATACGCAGTATTTT. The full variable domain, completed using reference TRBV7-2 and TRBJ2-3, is GAGVSQSPSNKVTEKGKDVELRCDPISGHTALYWYRQSLGQGLEFLIYFQGNSAPDKSGLPSDRFSAERTGGSVSTLTIQRTQQEDSAVYLCASSLAWGMSGTSTDTQYFGPGTRLTVL.

The CDR3 spells CASSPGTSGTGELFF. CDR3 DNA: TGTGCCAGCAGCCCAGGGACTAGCGGAACCGGGGAGCTGTTTTTT. V usage is TRBV11-2 and J usage is TRBJ2-2, with TRBD2 matching 11 bases. The CDR3 runs 15 residues. The germline V gene has CDR1 SGHAT and CDR2 FQNNGV. With V trimmed by 5 bases and J by 5 bases, 4 bases remained unmatched.